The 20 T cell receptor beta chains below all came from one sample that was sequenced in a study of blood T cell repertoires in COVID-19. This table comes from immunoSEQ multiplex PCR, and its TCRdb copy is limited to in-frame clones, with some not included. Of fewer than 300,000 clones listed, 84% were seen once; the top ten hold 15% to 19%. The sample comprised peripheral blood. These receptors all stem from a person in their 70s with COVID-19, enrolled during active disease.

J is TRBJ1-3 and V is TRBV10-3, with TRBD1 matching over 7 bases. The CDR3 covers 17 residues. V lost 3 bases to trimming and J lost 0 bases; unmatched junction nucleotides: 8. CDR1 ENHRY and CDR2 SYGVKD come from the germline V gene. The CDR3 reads CAISDIQGTGSGNTIYF. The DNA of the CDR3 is TGTGCCATCAGTGACATACAGGGGACTGGCTCTGGAAACACCATATATTTT.

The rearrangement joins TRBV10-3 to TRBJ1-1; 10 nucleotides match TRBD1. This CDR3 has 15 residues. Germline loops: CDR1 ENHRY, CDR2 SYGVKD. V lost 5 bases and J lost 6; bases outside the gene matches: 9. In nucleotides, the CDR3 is TGTGCCATCAGTACCCCGGGACAGGGGTCGGCTGAAGCTTTCTTT. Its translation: CAISTPGQGSAEAFF.

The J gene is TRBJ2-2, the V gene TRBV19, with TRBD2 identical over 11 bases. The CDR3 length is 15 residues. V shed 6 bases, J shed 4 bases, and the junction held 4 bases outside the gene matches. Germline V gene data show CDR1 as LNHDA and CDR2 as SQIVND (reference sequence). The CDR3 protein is CASSLAGGGTGELFF. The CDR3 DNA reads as TGTGCCAGTAGCCTAGCGGGAGGAGGCACCGGGGAGCTGTTTTTT.

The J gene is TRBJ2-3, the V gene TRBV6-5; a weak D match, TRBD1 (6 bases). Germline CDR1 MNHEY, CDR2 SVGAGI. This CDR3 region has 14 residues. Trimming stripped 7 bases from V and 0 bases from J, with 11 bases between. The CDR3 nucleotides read TGTGCCAGCACAAGGACAGTGAGCACAGATACGCAGTATTTT. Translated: CASTRTVSTDTQYF.

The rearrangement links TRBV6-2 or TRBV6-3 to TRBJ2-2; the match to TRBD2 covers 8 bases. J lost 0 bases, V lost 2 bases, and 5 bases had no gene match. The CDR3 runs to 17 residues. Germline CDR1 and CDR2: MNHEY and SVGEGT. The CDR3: CASSYPRGGANTGELFF. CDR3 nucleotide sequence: TGTGCCAGCAGTTACCCTCGGGGGGGCGCGAACACCGGGGAGCTGTTTTTT.

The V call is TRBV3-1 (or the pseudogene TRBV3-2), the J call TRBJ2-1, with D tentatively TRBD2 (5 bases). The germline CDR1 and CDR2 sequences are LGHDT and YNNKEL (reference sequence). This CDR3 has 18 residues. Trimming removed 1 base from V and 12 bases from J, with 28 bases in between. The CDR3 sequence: CASSQVFFRTEEGTAQFF. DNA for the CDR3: TGTGCCAGCAGCCAAGTATTCTTTCGGACCGAAGAGGGAACCGCGCAGTTCTTC.

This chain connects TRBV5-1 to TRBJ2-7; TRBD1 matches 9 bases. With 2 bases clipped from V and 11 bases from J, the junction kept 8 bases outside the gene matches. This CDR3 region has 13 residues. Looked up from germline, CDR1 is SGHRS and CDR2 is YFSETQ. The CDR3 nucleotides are TGCGCCAGCAGCTTCGCGGGACAGGGCCAGGAGTACTTC. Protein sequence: CASSFAGQGQEYF.

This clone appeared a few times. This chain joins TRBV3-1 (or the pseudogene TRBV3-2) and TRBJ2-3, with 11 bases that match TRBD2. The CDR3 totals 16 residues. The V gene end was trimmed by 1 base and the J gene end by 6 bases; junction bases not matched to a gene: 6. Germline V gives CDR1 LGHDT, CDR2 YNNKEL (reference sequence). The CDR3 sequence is CASSQGSGGAGDTQYF. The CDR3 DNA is TGTGCCAGCAGCCAAGGTAGCGGGGGGGCAGGGGATACGCAGTATTTT.

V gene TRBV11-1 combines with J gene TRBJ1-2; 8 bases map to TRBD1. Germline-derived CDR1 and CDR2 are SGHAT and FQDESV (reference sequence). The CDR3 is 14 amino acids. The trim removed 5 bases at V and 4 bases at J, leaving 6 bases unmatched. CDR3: CASSPTDRGYGYTF. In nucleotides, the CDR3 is TGTGCCAGCAGCCCCACTGACAGGGGCTATGGCTACACCTTC.

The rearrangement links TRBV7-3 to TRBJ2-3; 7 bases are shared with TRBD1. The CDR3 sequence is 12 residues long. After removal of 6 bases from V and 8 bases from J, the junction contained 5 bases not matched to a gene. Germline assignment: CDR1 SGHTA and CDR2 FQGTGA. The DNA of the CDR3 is TGTGCCAGCAGTCCCCCAGGGGGTACGCAGTATTTT. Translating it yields CASSPPGGTQYF.

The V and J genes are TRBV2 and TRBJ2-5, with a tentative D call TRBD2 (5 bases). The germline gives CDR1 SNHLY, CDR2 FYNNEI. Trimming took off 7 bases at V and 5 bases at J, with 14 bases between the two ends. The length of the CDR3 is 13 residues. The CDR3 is CASKVGVKETQYF. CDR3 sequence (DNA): TGTGCCAGCAAGGTCGGGGTTAAGGAGACCCAGTACTTC.

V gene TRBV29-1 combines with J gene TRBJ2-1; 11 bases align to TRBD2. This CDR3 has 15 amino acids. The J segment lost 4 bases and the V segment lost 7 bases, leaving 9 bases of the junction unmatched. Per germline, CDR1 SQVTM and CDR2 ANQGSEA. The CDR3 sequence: CSAVMTSGAYNEQFF. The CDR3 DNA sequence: TGCAGCGCCGTAATGACTAGCGGGGCGTACAATGAGCAGTTCTTC.

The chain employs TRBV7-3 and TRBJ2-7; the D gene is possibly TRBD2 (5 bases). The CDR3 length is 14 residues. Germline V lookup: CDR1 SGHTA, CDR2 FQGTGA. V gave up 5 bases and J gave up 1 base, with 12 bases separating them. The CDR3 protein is CASSPNRGSYEQYF. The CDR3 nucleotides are TGTGCCAGCAGCCCAAATAGAGGGTCCTACGAGCAGTACTTC.

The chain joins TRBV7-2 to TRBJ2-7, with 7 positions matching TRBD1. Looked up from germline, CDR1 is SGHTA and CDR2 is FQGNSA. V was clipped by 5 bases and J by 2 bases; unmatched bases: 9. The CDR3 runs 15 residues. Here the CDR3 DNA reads TGTGCCAGCAGCCCCAACAGGGGCCGGGCCTACGAGCAGTACTTC. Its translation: CASSPNRGRAYEQYF. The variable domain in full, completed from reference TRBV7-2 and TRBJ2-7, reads GAGVSQSPSNKVTEKGKDVELRCDPISGHTALYWYRQSLGQGLEFLIYFQGNSAPDKSGLPSDRFSAERTGGSVSTLTIQRTQQEDSAVYLCASSPNRGRAYEQYFGPGTRLTVT.

The CDR3 coding sequence is TGTGCCAGCAGCTCCGAGGGCGCTGGAAACACCATATATTTT. Translation gives CASSSEGAGNTIYF. The V call is TRBV5-4, the J call TRBJ1-3; D not resolved. Germline lookup yields CDR1 SGHNT and CDR2 YYREEE (reference sequence). There are 14 residues in the CDR3. Trimming pared 3 bases from V and 2 bases from J, leaving 9 bases between.

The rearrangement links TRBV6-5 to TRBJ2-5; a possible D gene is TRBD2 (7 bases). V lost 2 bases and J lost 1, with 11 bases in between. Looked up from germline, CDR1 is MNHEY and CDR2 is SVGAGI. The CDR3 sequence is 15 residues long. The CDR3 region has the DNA TGTGCCAGCAGTTACGGCGGGGGCCCCCAAGAGACCCAGTACTTC. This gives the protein CASSYGGGPQETQYF.

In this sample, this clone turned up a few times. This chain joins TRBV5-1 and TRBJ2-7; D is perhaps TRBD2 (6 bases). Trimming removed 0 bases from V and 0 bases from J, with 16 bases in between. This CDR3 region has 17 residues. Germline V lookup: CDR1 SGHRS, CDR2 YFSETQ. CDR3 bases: TGCGCCAGCAGCTTGGCCCATGGGGGGATCAGCTCCTACGAGCAGTACTTC. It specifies CASSLAHGGISSYEQYF.

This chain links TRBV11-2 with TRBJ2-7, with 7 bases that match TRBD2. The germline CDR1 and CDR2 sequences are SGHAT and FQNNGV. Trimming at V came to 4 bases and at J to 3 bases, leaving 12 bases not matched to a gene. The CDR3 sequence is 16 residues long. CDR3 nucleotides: TGTGCCAGCAGCTCCTCCCGGGAGGAACCGAGCTACGAGCAGTACTTC. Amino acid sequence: CASSSSREEPSYEQYF.

CDR3 residues: CASSLRLQATNEKLFF. In DNA form, the CDR3 reads TGTGCCAGCAGCTTGCGCCTTCAGGCAACTAATGAAAAACTGTTTTTT. The chain links TRBV7-9 to TRBJ1-4; unclear D gene. V was trimmed by 3 bases and J by 0 bases, leaving 11 bases between them. From germline, CDR1 is SEHNR and CDR2 FQNEAQ (reference sequence). This CDR3 comprises 16 residues.

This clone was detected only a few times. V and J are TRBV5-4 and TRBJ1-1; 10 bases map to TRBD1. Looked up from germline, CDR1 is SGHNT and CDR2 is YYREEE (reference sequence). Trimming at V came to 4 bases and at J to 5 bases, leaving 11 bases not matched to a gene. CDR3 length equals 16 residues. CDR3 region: CASSDHGTGVKTEAFF. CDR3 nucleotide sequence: TGTGCCAGCAGCGACCATGGGACAGGGGTAAAGACTGAAGCTTTCTTT.